Each of the 8 T cell receptor beta chains below was sequenced from the same sample in a study of blood T cells in healthy people across ages. Primed by a sample-barcoded 5' primer and a J-beta primer mix, a second PCR proceeded for 7 to 11 cycles. Via MiXCR, TCRdb re-called the 5' RACE reads, giving one row per CDR3 protein. The sample lists some 1.4 million distinct CDR3 sequences, roughly 40% occurring once. Sequencing used blood. The source of these receptors is a woman aged 18-29 years in good health.

The DNA for the CDR3 is TGTGCCAGCAGTGAAAGTTCCCCAGGCGAGTTCTTC. Translating it yields CASSESSPGEFF. The V and J genes are TRBV6-1 and TRBJ2-1; D gene unclear. Germline assignment: CDR1 MNHNS and CDR2 SASEGT. V lost 2 bases, J lost 14 bases, and 13 bases lay in between. This CDR3 spans 12 amino acids.

This clonotype was counted between two and nine times. V gene TRBV3-1 combines with J gene TRBJ2-1; D not resolved. Germline-derived CDR1 and CDR2 are LGHDT and YNNKEL (reference sequence). The CDR3 has 12 amino acids. V was trimmed by 2 bases and J by 5 bases, leaving 4 bases between them. The CDR3 coding sequence is TGTGCCAGCAGCCAAAGGGACAATGAGCAGTTCTTC. Its translation: CASSQRDNEQFF.

This chain joins TRBV10-2 and TRBJ2-4; a possible D gene is TRBD2 (6 bases). Trimming left V 0 bases short and J 10 bases short, with 7 bases between. The germline gives CDR1 WSHSY, CDR2 SAAADI. There are 12 residues in the CDR3. The CDR3 DNA is TGCGCCAGCAGTGAGTCCGGGACTATTCAGTACTTC. This codes for CASSESGTIQYF.

This chain uses TRBV20-1 with TRBJ2-7; TRBD1 aligns across 9 bases. There are 11 residues in the CDR3. Germline-derived CDR1 and CDR2 are DFQATT and SNEGSKA (reference sequence). V trimming: 8 bases; J trimming: 6 bases; junction bases outside the gene matches: 5. CDR3 protein: CSRTGATEQYF. In DNA, the CDR3 is TGCAGTAGGACAGGGGCCACCGAGCAGTACTTC.

Points on this clonotype: A read error may produce the germline difference seen at one junction end. The CDR3 nucleotides are TGTGCCAGCAGCCAAGCTCCGCTAGGTCCCTACAATGAGCGGTTCTTC. Translated, it gives CASSQAPLGPYNERFF. V usage is TRBV3-1 and J usage is TRBJ2-1; D gene ambiguous. The germline CDR1 and CDR2 sequences are LGHDT and YNNKEL (reference sequence). The CDR3 runs 16 residues.

This clonotype has just a few counts. The chain couples TRBV28 to TRBJ2-7; D is unresolved. The V end lost 5 bases, the J end lost 6 bases, and 17 bases lay between the germline ends. The CDR3 length is 14 residues. The germline CDR1 and CDR2 sequences are MDHEN and SYDVKM. CDR3: CASSARTSRGEQYF. The CDR3 nucleotides read TGTGCCAGCAGTGCTCGGACGTCTAGAGGCGAGCAGTACTTC.

The chain couples TRBV12-3 or TRBV12-4 to TRBJ1-4, with no clear D. The germline V and J ends were trimmed by 7 bases and 8 bases, with 14 bases remaining between them. The CDR3 runs 13 residues. The CDR3: CASTLGSEEKLFF. The CDR3 DNA reads TGTGCCAGCACCCTCGGGAGCGAGGAAAAACTGTTTTTT.

This clonotype was found once. The rearrangement uses TRBV12-3 or TRBV12-4 and TRBJ1-5; unclear D gene. Trimming took off 2 bases at V and 7 bases at J, with 15 bases between the two ends. This CDR3 has 15 residues. CDR3 nucleotide sequence: TGTGCCAGCAGTTTAAGTGTCCCGGGAGGGCAGCCCCAGCATTTT. Translation: CASSLSVPGGQPQHF.